The 10 T cell receptor beta chains below all came from one sample that was sequenced in a study of T cell responses to AZD1222 COVID-19 vaccine. The assay was immunoSEQ multiplex PCR, and TCRdb's table has in-frame clones only and misses some. The profile shows about 130,000 clones, 93% of them singletons. The source was peripheral blood, collected on day 0 of AZD1222 vaccination. All receptors come from an adult in good health.

This clone was seen a single time. The chain links TRBV28 to TRBJ2-7; 8 positions match TRBD2. Unmatched junction bases numbered 6, after V lost 4 bases and J lost 1 base. The CDR3 totals 15 residues. Germline CDR1 MDHEN, CDR2 SYDVKM. Here the CDR3 reads CASSSEREWSYEQYF. CDR3 bases: TGTGCCAGCAGTTCTGAGCGGGAGTGGTCCTACGAGCAGTACTTC.

The chain has TRBV7-9 and TRBJ1-1, with a weak D call TRBD1 (6 bases). CDR1 is SEHNR, CDR2 FQNEAQ, per germline (reference sequence). The ends were cut back, 0 bases at V and 4 bases at J, with 21 bases in the middle. The CDR3 sequence is 18 residues long. The CDR3 bases are TGTGCCAGCAGCTTAGCCCCGGGACATACGAGAATGGGCACTGAAGCTTTCTTT. This sequence encodes CASSLAPGHTRMGTEAFF.

The chain combines TRBV30 with TRBJ1-3; weak D call: TRBD1 (5 bases). CDR1 and CDR2 from the germline V gene are GTSNPN and SVGIG (reference sequence). The CDR3 totals 13 residues. CDR3 DNA: TGTGCGCAGACAGCCTTCTCTGGAAACACCATATATTTT. It specifies CAQTAFSGNTIYF.

This chain uses TRBV7-9 with TRBJ2-1; D is unresolved. The CDR3 is 14 residues long. Germline V CDR1 and CDR2: SEHNR, FQNEAQ (reference sequence). The ends were cut back, 0 bases at V and 3 bases at J, with 6 bases in the middle. CDR3 loop: CASSLALVYNEQFF. As DNA, the CDR3 is TGTGCCAGCAGCTTAGCGCTAGTCTACAATGAGCAGTTCTTC.

V gene TRBV9 combines with J gene TRBJ2-3; 7 positions match TRBD1. CDR3 size: 14 residues. Per the germline V gene, CDR1 is SGDLS and CDR2 is YYNGEE. V trimming: 3 bases; J trimming: 4 bases; junction bases outside the gene matches: 5. CDR3 in DNA: TGTGCCAGCAGCGCCCGGGACAGCTCAGATACGCAGTATTTT. This translates into CASSARDSSDTQYF.

The V gene is TRBV27, the J gene TRBJ1-5, with TRBD1 matching over 7 bases. The CDR3 is made up of 13 amino acids. CDR1 is MNHEY, CDR2 SMNVEV, per germline (reference sequence). With 8 bases clipped from V and 6 bases from J, the junction kept 7 bases outside the gene matches. The CDR3 is CASRQGLIQPQHF. CDR3 DNA sequence: TGTGCCAGCCGACAGGGTCTAATTCAGCCCCAGCATTTT.

The V and J genes are TRBV10-3 and TRBJ1-5; no clear D gene. Germline CDR1 ENHRY, CDR2 SYGVKD. V was pared by 0 bases and J by 4 bases, with 4 bases between. The CDR3 covers 13 residues. CDR3 DNA sequence: TGTGCCATCAGTGAGTCATTAAATCAGCCCCAGCATTTT. This sequence encodes CAISESLNQPQHF.

V gene TRBV9 combines with J gene TRBJ2-2; D possibly corresponds to TRBD2 (6 bases). V lost 0 bases and J 6 bases, leaving 21 bases between the germline ends. From germline, CDR1 is SGDLS and CDR2 YYNGEE. This CDR3 has 18 amino acids. DNA for the CDR3: TGTGCCAGCAGCGTAGCTATGGGGAGGATCGGATCCCCCGGGGAGCTGTTTTTT. Its translation is CASSVAMGRIGSPGELFF.

This chain links TRBV28 with TRBJ2-2; D is uncertain. V dropped 3 bases and J dropped 3 bases, with 5 bases sitting between them. The CDR3 runs to 13 residues. The germline V gene has CDR1 MDHEN and CDR2 SYDVKM. CDR3 region: CASSLVDTGELFF. The CDR3 region has the DNA TGTGCCAGCAGTTTGGTTGACACCGGGGAGCTGTTTTTT. Combining the CDR3 with reference TRBV28 and TRBJ2-2 gives the whole variable domain DVKVTQSSRYLVKRTGEKVFLECVQDMDHENMFWYRQDPGLGLRLIYFSYDVKMKEKGDIPEGYSVSREKKERFSLILESASTNQTSMYLCASSLVDTGELFFGEGSRLTVL.

The rearrangement links TRBV4-2 to TRBJ2-3; TRBD2 agrees at 9 bases. Germline lookup yields CDR1 LGHNA and CDR2 YNFKEQ. The V and J ends lost 1 base and 3 bases, in that order; junction bases with no gene match: 5. The CDR3 extends over 16 amino acids. The CDR3 sequence is CASSQVLAGLTDTQYF. The CDR3 DNA is TGTGCCAGCAGCCAAGTGCTAGCGGGATTGACAGATACGCAGTATTTT.